The entry below describes one T cell receptor beta chain. TCRdb's table, derived via immunoSEQ multiplex PCR, lists solely in-frame clones and lacks some. The sample has about 40,000 clones, approximately 86% seen once; the top ten hold about 5%. This entry is derived from a study of blood T cell repertoires in COVID-19. The clonotype originates from a man aged 35-49 years with active COVID-19. Sequencing was carried out using peripheral blood.

CDR3 bases: TGTGCCAGCAGCCCTCTGGGGGGGGTTGAGACTGAAGCTTTCTTT. Translating gives CASSPLGGVETEAFF. The V gene is TRBV7-3, the J gene TRBJ1-1, with D possibly matching TRBD1 (5 bases). Trimming took off 5 bases at V and 5 bases at J, with 18 bases between the two ends. The CDR3 spans 15 residues. CDR1 is SGHTA and CDR2 is FQGTGA in the germline V gene.